The 2 T cell receptor beta chains below were found in one sample sequenced in a study of blood T cell repertoires in COVID-19. TCRdb's copy holds only in-frame clones and misses some; the assay was immunoSEQ multiplex PCR. This table holds about 63,000 clones, about 88% found once. Sequenced sample: peripheral blood. The source of these receptors is a human donor in a cohort sampled during active COVID-19.

The chain couples TRBV5-4 to TRBJ2-7; TRBD1 aligns across 11 bases. The CDR3 runs to 15 residues. Trimming removed 6 bases from V and 2 bases from J; junction bases left unmatched: 7. In germline, CDR1 is SGHNT, CDR2 YYREEE (reference sequence). DNA for the CDR3: TGTGCCAGCAACCGACCGGGACAGGGGGCCTACGAGCAGTACTTC. Translating gives CASNRPGQGAYEQYF.

This rearrangement joins TRBV28 to TRBJ2-2, with 7 bases fitting TRBD1. The germline V gene encodes CDR1 MDHEN and CDR2 SYDVKM. The length of the CDR3 is 15 residues. V shed 7 bases and J 2 bases; nucleotides not matched to a gene: 7. The CDR3 nucleotides read TGTGCCAGCACCACGACAGGGCTTAACACCGGGGAGCTGTTTTTT. This gives the protein CASTTTGLNTGELFF.